A single sample gave rise to the 21 T cell receptor beta chains below, sequenced in a study of T cell responses to AZD1222 COVID-19 vaccine (dated by TCRdb to the early 2020s). The time point label corresponds to: about 28 days (+/-7) after the second vaccine dose. The protocol used for the library was the immunoSEQ multiplex PCR assay. Sourced from immuneACCESS, this table was stored by TCRdb with only in-frame sequences that have V and J called. A share of the clones is absent; for the studies checked, an unresolved V gene accounts for under half, and the remainder has no known explanation. Counted in this sample were under 170,000 clones; 92% of them appeared once. Approximately 3.6% of the sample rests with the top ten. This specimen consisted of peripheral blood, obtained 28 days after the second AZD1222 dose. Every receptor here comes from an adult who received the AZD1222 COVID-19 vaccine.

As concerns this clone: The junction departs from the called germline gene at one end, perhaps through a read error. The chain joins TRBV7-7 to TRBJ2-7; D might be TRBD1 (6 bases). The CDR3 extends over 14 amino acids. The germline V gene has CDR1 SSHAT and CDR2 FNYEAQ (reference sequence). CDR3 in amino acids: CASSLMSGDYEQYF. The CDR3, as DNA: TGTGCTAGCAGCTTAATGTCAGGGGACTACGAGCAGTACTTC. The variable domain in full, completed from reference TRBV7-7 and TRBJ2-7, reads GAGVSQSPRYKVTKRGQDVTLRCDPISSHATLYWYQQALGQGPEFLTYFNYEAQPDKSGLPSDRFSAERPEGSISTLTIQRTEQRDSAMYRCASSLMSGDYEQYFGPGTRLTVT.

The rearrangement links TRBV21-1 to TRBJ2-1; the D call TRBD2 from the table was never checked on the DNA. TRBV21-1 is designated a pseudogene. The CDR3 has 13 residues. The CDR3 reads CASERDPLNEQFF. As DNA, the CDR3 is TGTGCCAGTGAGCGGGATCCCCTCAATGAGCAGTTCTTC.

This chain's CDR3 is CASFTGQTANTGELFF. Here the CDR3 DNA reads TGCGCCAGTTTTACGGGACAGACGGCGAACACCGGGGAGCTGTTTTTT. The chain couples TRBV5-1 to TRBJ2-2; TRBD1 aligns across 7 bases. Germline values: CDR1 SGHRS, CDR2 YFSETQ. The CDR3 loop spans 16 amino acids. Trimming removed 8 bases from V and 0 bases from J; junction bases left unmatched: 10.

The chain employs TRBV5-6 and TRBJ1-5; D unresolved. The CDR3 totals 15 residues. Germline V gene lookup returns CDR1 SGHDT and CDR2 YYEEEE. Deletions cut 5 bases from V and 3 bases from J, with 15 bases between. The CDR3 spells CASSSRQTYNQPQHF. The CDR3 DNA is TGTGCCAGCAGTAGTCGCCAGACCTACAATCAGCCCCAGCATTTT. The whole variable domain, remainder taken from reference TRBV5-6 and TRBJ1-5, is DAGVTQSPTHLIKTRGQQVTLRCSPKSGHDTVSWYQQALGQGPQFIFQYYEEEERQRGNFPDRFSGHQFPNYSSELNVNALLLGDSALYLCASSSRQTYNQPQHFGDGTRLSIL.

V is TRBV4-3 and J is TRBJ2-2; no definite D call. Trimming pared 1 base from V and 1 base from J, leaving 13 bases between. CDR1 and CDR2 (germline): LGHNA, YSLEER. The CDR3 length is 17 residues. The CDR3 spells CASSQAPVPGNTGELFF. CDR3 nucleotides: TGCGCCAGCAGCCAAGCTCCGGTCCCGGGGAACACCGGGGAGCTGTTTTTT.

This clone was detected ten times or more. The chain links TRBV12-5 to TRBJ2-2; no definite D call. V was pared by 3 bases and J by 3 bases, with 8 bases between. CDR3 size: 14 residues. From germline, CDR1 is LGHNT and CDR2 FRNRAP. CDR3 in amino acids: CASGFSRYTGELFF. The DNA for the CDR3 is TGTGCTAGTGGTTTCTCTAGATACACCGGGGAGCTGTTTTTT. Filled out from reference TRBV12-5 and TRBJ2-2, the complete variable domain reads DARVTQTPRHKVTEMGQEVTMRCQPILGHNTVFWYRQTMMQGLELLAYFRNRAPLDDSGMPKDRFSAEMPDATLATLKIQPSEPRDSAVYFCASGFSRYTGELFFGEGSRLTVL.

V gene TRBV18 combines with J gene TRBJ1-5; maybe TRBD1 (6 bases). V shed 3 bases and J shed 3 bases, with 21 bases lying between them. The germline CDR1 and CDR2 sequences are KGHSH and LQKENI. The CDR3 length is 18 residues. The chain's CDR3 is CASSPLGLLGANNQPQHF. Written as DNA, the CDR3 is TGTGCCAGCTCACCTCTGGGACTACTGGGGGCAAACAATCAGCCCCAGCATTTT.

The rearrangement uses TRBV3-1 (or the pseudogene TRBV3-2) and TRBJ1-2; 7 bases are shared with TRBD1. Germline CDR1 is LGHDT and CDR2 is YNNKEL (reference sequence). J was trimmed by 8 bases and V by 3 bases; bases with no gene match: 6. This CDR3 comprises 13 residues. This CDR3 reads CASSHGTVSGYTF. The CDR3, as DNA: TGTGCCAGCAGCCACGGGACAGTCTCAGGCTACACCTTC.

The sample holds one count of this clone. The chain recombines TRBV5-1 with TRBJ2-1, with 11 bases lining up with TRBD2. CDR1 is SGHRS, CDR2 YFSETQ, per germline. J was trimmed by 10 bases and V by 5 bases; bases with no gene match: 8. The CDR3 spans 14 residues. The CDR3 bases are TGCGCCAGCAGGGGGACTAGCGGCGCAAAGGAGCAGTTCTTC. As protein: CASRGTSGAKEQFF.

This chain joins TRBV12-3 or TRBV12-4 and TRBJ2-1; TRBD2 aligns across 7 bases. This CDR3 spans 13 amino acids. The V segment lost 5 bases and the J segment 9 bases; nucleotides outside the gene matches: 7. CDR3 loop: CASSPRLAGEQFF. The CDR3 nucleotides are TGTGCCAGCAGTCCCAGACTAGCTGGTGAGCAGTTCTTC.

The chain recombines TRBV29-1 with TRBJ2-1, with 7 bases matching TRBD2. This CDR3 spans 13 amino acids. V shed 2 bases and J 9 bases; nucleotides not matched to a gene: 7. From germline, CDR1 is SQVTM and CDR2 ANQGSEA. The DNA of the CDR3 is TGCAGCGTTGAACCACCGGGGGGTGGTGAGCAGTTCTTC. It is translated as CSVEPPGGGEQFF.

The rearrangement uses TRBV7-2 and TRBJ1-2, with D perhaps matching TRBD1 (5 bases). The CDR3 is 15 residues long. Germline-derived CDR1 and CDR2 are SGHTA and FQGNSA. Trimming took off 1 base at V and 2 bases at J, with 11 bases between the two ends. The DNA of the CDR3 is TGTGCCAGCAGCTTAGGAGGGACTCAGAACTATGGCTACACCTTC. Protein sequence: CASSLGGTQNYGYTF.

The CDR3 DNA reads TGTGCCAGCAGCCAAGCGGGAACTAACTATGGCTACACCTTC. Its protein product is CASSQAGTNYGYTF. The chain couples TRBV9 to TRBJ1-2; D is unclear. The ends were cut back, 4 bases at V and 0 bases at J, with 10 bases in the middle. This CDR3 has 14 residues. Germline values: CDR1 SGDLS, CDR2 YYNGEE.

This chain links TRBV10-3 with TRBJ1-2; TRBD1 aligns across 11 bases. Germline loops: CDR1 ENHRY, CDR2 SYGVKD. The ends lost 10 bases at V and 8 bases at J; junction bases unmatched: 12. The CDR3 has 14 residues. The CDR3 nucleotides read TGTGCCACCGGACAGGGGGCGGATGAGGGCGGCTACACCTTC. Protein product: CATGQGADEGGYTF.

J is TRBJ1-5 and V is TRBV10-2; D remains ambiguous. Trimming left V 6 bases short and J 0 bases short, with 12 bases between. There are 15 residues in the CDR3. Germline V gene lookup returns CDR1 WSHSY and CDR2 SAAADI. The CDR3 sequence is CASSPGLYSNQPQHF. As DNA, the CDR3 is TGCGCCAGCAGCCCCGGACTATATAGCAATCAGCCCCAGCATTTT.

In its sample, this clone was seen once. CDR3 DNA sequence: TGTGCCAGCACGGCCTCGCCCGACAGGATACCCTACGAGCAGTACTTC. Encoded protein: CASTASPDRIPYEQYF. This chain connects TRBV5-4 to TRBJ2-7, with a tentative D call TRBD1 (6 bases). Trimming cost V 6 bases and J 2 bases, with 21 bases left between them. Germline V gene data show CDR1 as SGHNT and CDR2 as YYREEE (reference sequence). The CDR3 covers 16 residues.

The genes are TRBV5-4 and TRBJ2-1; TRBD2 matches at 12 bases. CDR3 length: 14 residues. The germline V gene encodes CDR1 SGHNT and CDR2 YYREEE (reference sequence). Germline trimming cut 0 bases from V and 9 bases from J; bases unmatched to any gene: 1. CDR3 region: CASSLGLAGAEQFF. CDR3 DNA: TGTGCCAGCAGCTTGGGACTAGCGGGAGCTGAGCAGTTCTTC. The full variable domain, in which reference TRBV5-4 and TRBJ2-1 provide the parts outside the CDR3, is ETGVTQSPTHLIKTRGQQVTLRCSSQSGHNTVSWYQQALGQGPQFIFQYYREEENGRGNFPPRFSGLQFPNYSSELNVNALELDDSALYLCASSLGLAGAEQFFGPGTRLTVL.

The chain carries TRBV11-2 and TRBJ2-3; D is undetermined. Germline loops: CDR1 SGHAT, CDR2 FQNNGV. V lost 3 bases and J 5 bases, leaving 6 bases between the germline ends. The CDR3 is made up of 12 amino acids. In nucleotides, the CDR3 is TGTGCCAGCAGCTTGGGCGGAGATACGCAGTATTTT. Translation gives CASSLGGDTQYF.

The rearrangement uses TRBV28 and TRBJ1-3; D not certain. The germline V gene encodes CDR1 MDHEN and CDR2 SYDVKM. The CDR3 loop spans 14 amino acids. Trimming removed 6 bases from V and 1 base from J, with 10 bases in between. Written as DNA, the CDR3 is TGTGCCAGCAGAACGGGGTTATCTGGAAACACCATATATTTT. Translation gives CASRTGLSGNTIYF. The complete variable domain, with remaining parts taken from reference TRBV28 and TRBJ1-3, reads DVKVTQSSRYLVKRTGEKVFLECVQDMDHENMFWYRQDPGLGLRLIYFSYDVKMKEKGDIPEGYSVSREKKERFSLILESASTNQTSMYLCASRTGLSGNTIYFGEGSWLTVV.

The chain employs TRBV5-1 and TRBJ2-7; 12 nucleotides line up with TRBD2. Germline loops: CDR1 SGHRS, CDR2 YFSETQ. V trimming: 1 base; J trimming: 4 bases; junction bases outside the gene matches: 6. This CDR3 has 16 amino acids. CDR3 bases: TGCGCCAGCAGCTTGTCGGCTAGCGGGAGGGGGTACGAGCAGTACTTC. This encodes CASSLSASGRGYEQYF.

The chain carries TRBV9 and TRBJ1-1; 7 nucleotides match TRBD1. Germline assignment: CDR1 SGDLS and CDR2 YYNGEE. CDR3 length: 15 amino acids. V lost 2 bases, J lost 4 bases, and 8 bases stayed unmatched. The CDR3 reads CASSVSRGFSTEAFF. In nucleotides, the CDR3 is TGTGCCAGCAGCGTTAGCAGGGGGTTTAGCACTGAAGCTTTCTTT.